These T cell receptor beta chains were read from a single sample in a study of T-cell memory formation after mild COVID-19. TCRdb independently ran MiXCR on the 5' RACE reads; one entry per CDR3 protein. The table shows under 15,000 distinct CDR3 sequences, with roughly 17% occurring only once. The sequencing sample was made of PBMCs or a T cell subset sorted from them (not recorded which). The receptors derive from a man in his late teens or twenties who had mild COVID-19 (a few samples of this study predate the infection). Cell type and time point are not known. Both conserved end residues are part of each CDR3. The D gene is left open where the match is weak. Clone size is not always given. Where it is, it says once, few, many or a class for expanded clones.

d_gene,j_gene,abundance,v_gene,CDR3nt,CDR3aa
TRBD2,TRBJ2-7,many,TRBV7-2,TGTGCCAGCAGCTTAGATCCCCTAGCGGGGGACCCCTACGAGCAGTACTTC,CASSLDPLAGDPYEQYF
.,TRBJ1-1,few,TRBV6-2/TRBV6-3,TGTGCCAGCAGTCTCTCGACAGCCCTGAACACTGAAGCTTTCTTT,CASSLSTALNTEAFF
TRBD2,TRBJ2-3,many,TRBV7-9,TGTGCCAGCAGCCCCAGGGACTATGACACAGATACGCAGTATTTT,CASSPRDYDTDTQYF
.,TRBJ2-1,many,TRBV4-3,TGCGCCAGCAGCCCAGGCGGGCCCTACAATGAGCAGTTCTTC,CASSPGGPYNEQFF
.,TRBJ2-3,many,TRBV7-2,TGTGCCAGCAGCGACAGCCTCACAGATACGCAGTATTTT,CASSDSLTDTQYF
TRBD1,TRBJ2-1,.,TRBV6-5,TGTGCCAGCAGCCACCGGGACAGTCGAGGTGAGCAGTTCTTC,CASSHRDSRGEQFF
TRBD1,TRBJ1-1,many,TRBV7-9,TGTGCCAGCAGCGAGCGCGACAGGGGAGCCACTGAAGCTTTCTTT,CASSERDRGATEAFF
TRBD2,TRBJ2-1,many,TRBV10-3,TGTGCCATCAGTGGACTAGCGGGGATGTACAATGAGCAGTTCTTC,CAISGLAGMYNEQFF
.,TRBJ2-2,many,TRBV13,TGTGCCAGCAGCTGGGGACCCACGGGGGAGCTGTTTTTT,CASSWGPTGELFF
.,TRBJ2-1,many,TRBV5-1,TGCGCCAGCAGCCCTACAGGGTATCAAGTGTCGGAGCAGTTCTTC,CASSPTGYQVSEQFF
.,TRBJ2-2,few,TRBV11-3,TGTGCCAGCAGCTTAGATTCCGGGGGAAAGTACACCGGGGAGCTGTTTTTT,CASSLDSGGKYTGELFF
.,TRBJ1-1,many,TRBV4-3,TGCGCCAGCAGCCAATTTGGCCGGTCGAACACTGAAGCTTTCTTT,CASSQFGRSNTEAFF
TRBD2,TRBJ2-1,many,TRBV10-2,TGCGCCAGCAGTGATTGGGGGGGGGGTGAGCAGTTCTTC,CASSDWGGGEQFF
TRBD2,TRBJ2-5,many,TRBV10-2,TGCGCCAGCAGTTATGTAGCGGGGGCTCAAGAGACCCAGTACTTC,CASSYVAGAQETQYF
.,TRBJ1-1,.,TRBV6-4,TGTGCCAGCAGTGACACCCCGGACGGGAACACTGAAGCTTTCTTT,CASSDTPDGNTEAFF
TRBD1,TRBJ1-1,.,TRBV5-6,TGTGCCAGCAGCGTACAGGGGGGCACTGAAGCTTTCTTT,CASSVQGGTEAFF
.,TRBJ1-2,many,TRBV7-9,TGTGCCAGCAGCTTAGGATCAGCGACTAACTATGGCTACACCTTC,CASSLGSATNYGYTF
.,TRBJ2-1,few,TRBV12-3/TRBV12-4,TGTGCCAGCAGTTTTTTCCACTCCAACAATGAGCAGTTCTTC,CASSFFHSNNEQFF
.,TRBJ1-1,many,TRBV9,TGTGCCAGCAGCCCTCAGGGGTCGTTGAACACTGAAGCTTTCTTT,CASSPQGSLNTEAFF
.,TRBJ2-2,few,TRBV7-2,TGTGCCAGCAGCTTAGCCCTATACATGGGGGGGGAGCTGTTTTTT,CASSLALYMGGELFF
TRBD1,TRBJ1-2,.,TRBV5-1,TGCGCCAGCAGCCGCGACAGGGGGACGGACTATGGCTACACCTTC,CASSRDRGTDYGYTF
TRBD2,TRBJ2-7,.,TRBV10-2,TGCGCCAGCAGTGTAGCGGGGAGAGGGGCCGAGCAGTACTTC,CASSVAGRGAEQYF
.,TRBJ2-1,hyperexpanded,TRBV7-9,TGTGCCAGCAGCCCAAGGGCAGGGAAGGGTGAGCAGTTCTTC,CASSPRAGKGEQFF
TRBD1,TRBJ2-7,.,TRBV12-5,TGTGCTAGTGTGGGGCAGGGGGATCCCTACGAGCAGTACTTC,CASVGQGDPYEQYF
.,TRBJ1-5,many,TRBV7-2,TGTGCCAGCAGCACCAACAGGTTCCGCCAGCCCCAGCATTTT,CASSTNRFRQPQHF
.,TRBJ2-7,few,TRBV5-6,TGTGCCAGCAGCTTGTGGGGGGCCATCTACGAGCAGTACTTC,CASSLWGAIYEQYF
.,TRBJ2-3,medium-sized,TRBV20-1,TGCAGTGCTAGAGCCCGGGACGAAGGAAGAGATACGCAGTATTTT,CSARARDEGRDTQYF
.,TRBJ1-6,many,TRBV7-9,TGTGCCAGCAGCTTAACTTGGACCAGCCGGCGTTCACCCCTCCACTTT,CASSLTWTSRRSPLHF
TRBD1,TRBJ2-3,many,TRBV5-4,TGTGCCAGCAGCTTGCCCGACAGGGAGGATACGCAGTATTTT,CASSLPDREDTQYF
TRBD2,TRBJ2-1,many,TRBV6-5,TGTGCCAGCAGTTACAGGTGGCGGGGGGGCGAAAATGAGCAGTTCTTC,CASSYRWRGGENEQFF
.,TRBJ2-1,.,TRBV4-1,TGCGCCAGCAGCCAAGATCCTCATAACAATGAGCAGTTCTTC,CASSQDPHNNEQFF
TRBD1,TRBJ1-2,.,TRBV6-5,TGTGCCAGCAGTTACCCCGTGACAGGGGGCGCGGATGGCTACACCTTC,CASSYPVTGGADGYTF
.,TRBJ2-2,many,TRBV7-2,TGTGCCAGCACCTTCTTCCCCATTCAAAACACCGGGGAGCTGTTTTTT,CASTFFPIQNTGELFF
.,TRBJ2-6,many,TRBV20-1,TGCAGTGCTAGAGTGGGGCGGGCCAGCTCTGGGGCCAACGTCCTGACTTTC,CSARVGRASSGANVLTF
.,TRBJ2-7,.,TRBV21-1,TGTGCCAGCAGCAATCGCGGGACACGAACTTACGAGCAGTACTTC,CASSNRGTRTYEQYF
.,TRBJ2-1,few,TRBV5-5,TGTGCCAGCAGCTTCTTGATCCATCGGCCTTACAATGAGCAGTTCTTC,CASSFLIHRPYNEQFF
TRBD2,TRBJ2-2,.,TRBV7-6,TGTGCCAGCAGCCCCTCACTGGCGGGGGCGAACACCGGGGAGCTGTTTTTT,CASSPSLAGANTGELFF
.,TRBJ2-2,many,TRBV11-2,TGTGCCAGCAGCCGAACCGACTCAGGAGGCGGGGAGCTGTTTTTT,CASSRTDSGGGELFF
.,TRBJ2-3,.,TRBV3-1,TGTGCCAGCAGCCAACGCATTACAGATACGCAGTATTTT,CASSQRITDTQYF
TRBD2,TRBJ2-5,few,TRBV4-1,TGCGCCAGCAGCCAAGAGGATAGCGGGGGGCCCCTGGTGACCCAGTACTTC,CASSQEDSGGPLVTQYF
TRBD2,TRBJ2-7,many,TRBV5-1,TGCGCCAGCAGCTGGGGACTAGCGGGACAGGAGCAGTACTTC,CASSWGLAGQEQYF
.,TRBJ2-3,many,TRBV21-1,TGTGCCAGCAGGGAGGGGGCGGACGGACCAGATACGCAGTATTTT,CASREGADGPDTQYF
TRBD2,TRBJ2-1,many,TRBV5-1,TGCGCCAGCAGCCTCGGGACTAGCGGGGGAGATGAGCAGTTCTTC,CASSLGTSGGDEQFF
TRBD1,TRBJ1-2,.,TRBV18,TGTGCCAGCTCACCGGGACAGGGAGACTATGGCTACACCTTC,CASSPGQGDYGYTF
TRBD1,TRBJ2-7,.,TRBV5-1,TGCGCCAGCAGCTTGCGGGGACAGGGGCGCTACGAGCAGTACTTC,CASSLRGQGRYEQYF
.,TRBJ1-3,many,TRBV5-1,TGCGCCAGCAGCTTGGATGGGGCAGCTTTTCCCTCTGGAAACACCATATATTTT,CASSLDGAAFPSGNTIYF
.,TRBJ1-1,many,TRBV7-2,TGTGCCAGCAGCTTAGGCGGGGGATCCCCTGAAGCTTTCTTT,CASSLGGGSPEAFF
.,TRBJ2-2,few,TRBV27,TGTGCCAGCAGTTTATCCGGGGAGCTGTTTTTT,CASSLSGELFF
.,TRBJ1-2,.,TRBV7-9,TGTGCCAGCAGCCTTAGGCAGCGGGCCTATGGCTACACCTTC,CASSLRQRAYGYTF
.,TRBJ1-2,.,TRBV7-9,TGTGCCAGCAGCTTAGTTCCGGACTACTATGGCTACACCTTC,CASSLVPDYYGYTF